This TCR beta chain stems from a study of cytomegalovirus exposure and HLA in healthy donors. Findings and caveats of the study: Follow-up analysis later connected one missense variant in DCLRE1C with trimming of TCR beta V- and J-genes. There were several of the most significant clusters that appeared linked to common viral pathogens in a later analysis.

The germline V gene has CDR1 LNHDA and CDR2 SQIVND (reference sequence). The germline V and J ends were trimmed by 10 bases and 0 bases, with 16 bases remaining between them. The CDR3 contains 15 residues. In the case of this clone: Its specificity is unknown.

Each of the donors was a healthy bone marrow donor. Primers: 60 Vbeta forward and 13 Jbeta reverse. Only in-frame clones appear in the TCRdb table, and some are missing; sequencing was by immunoSEQ multiplex PCR. The sample shows some 150,000 clones, more than 75% of them seen only once. This chain connects TRBV19 to TRBJ1-5, with D uncertain. The receptor's source is a man between 18 and 29 years old in good health and CMV-seropositive. The material sequenced was PBMCs. The CDR3, as DNA: TGTGCCACCCAGGAGAGGGCTTCTAGCAATCAGCCCCAGCATTTT. Translated: CATQERASSNQPQHF.